This T cell receptor beta chain comes out of a study of blood T cell repertoires in COVID-19. Libraries were prepared by immunoSEQ multiplex PCR; TCRdb keeps only in-frame clonotypes and omits some of them. The table has 90,000 to 130,000 clones, around 83% seen once. This CDR3 spans 19 amino acids. The sample consisted of peripheral blood. The chain links TRBV21-1 to TRBJ1-2; TRBD1, as called in the table, went unchecked against the DNA. TRBV21-1 is termed a pseudogene. The origin of this receptor is a man aged 65 to 85 with acute or convalescent COVID-19. The CDR3 region is CASSKGVGCWTGENYGYTF. Written as DNA, the CDR3 is TGTGCCAGCAGCAAAGGAGTCGGATGCTGGACAGGGGAAAACTATGGCTACACCTTC.